By share of the sample, the clone carrying this T cell receptor beta chain is medium-sized. These data originate in a study of long-term antiretroviral therapy in people with HIV. Researchers ran immunoSEQ v3.0 at survey level. Only in-frame clones appear in the TCRdb table, and some are missing; sequencing was by immunoSEQ multiplex PCR. The sample has 24,000 or so clones, more than 75% seen once. This CDR3 is built from 16 residues. The germline CDR1 and CDR2 sequences are MGHRA and YSYEKL. The V and J ends lost 4 bases and 4 bases respectively, with 19 bases between them. There were no participants with HIV treated outside the United States.

This sequence originates from a woman between 40 and 50 years old with HIV. The rearrangement links TRBV4-1 to TRBJ1-2; a weak D match, TRBD1 (5 bases). The starting material was unsorted PBMCs, obtained 0.5 years after starting antiretroviral therapy. The CDR3 DNA reads as TGCGCCAGCAGCCGACCGACAGCATGGCAGCCCTATGGCTACACCTTC. This codes for CASSRPTAWQPYGYTF.